Following are 19 T cell receptor beta chains from one sample sequenced in a study of patients and donors after allogeneic stem cell transplantation. Each CDR3 protein gets one entry after TCRdb re-called the RT-PCR reads with MiXCR. This sample yields roughly 230,000 distinct CDR3 sequences, of which 11% to 15% are seen a single time; more than 9% belongs to the top ten. Sequencing input: blood, either unsorted or a sorted T cell fraction (not recorded which). The receptor source for this set is a human donor who was either an allogeneic HSCT recipient or a stem cell or donor lymphocyte infusion donor (not recorded which). It is not recorded whose cells these are; they may come from a transplant donor.

This clonotype was found many times. The junction departs from germline at one end; a sequencing error may be responsible. This chain links TRBV7-7 with TRBJ2-1; D remains unclear. The germline V gene has CDR1 SSHAT and CDR2 FNYEAQ (reference sequence). The CDR3 contains 14 residues. CDR3 coding DNA: TGTGCTAGCAGCTTAGATGGCAGAAGGAATGAGCAGTTCTTC. It specifies CASSLDGRRNEQFF.

The chain carries TRBV6-1 and TRBJ1-5; D might be TRBD1 (5 bases). V gave up 7 bases and J gave up 5 bases, with 15 bases separating them. Per germline, CDR1 MNHNS and CDR2 SASEGT. There are 14 residues in the CDR3. The CDR3 here is CASKVGTNHQPQHF. Here the CDR3 DNA reads TGTGCCAGCAAGGTTGGGACGAACCATCAGCCCCAGCATTTT.

In this sample, this clonotype turned up many times. The genes are TRBV5-1 and TRBJ2-2; no definite D call. Germline V gene data show CDR1 as SGHRS and CDR2 as YFSETQ. CDR3 length equals 13 residues. Deletions cut 1 base from V and 4 bases from J, with 5 bases between. In DNA form, the CDR3 reads TGCGCCAGCAGCTTGAGTGTCACCGGGGAGCTGTTTTTT. Translated: CASSLSVTGELFF.

In this sample, this clonotype is medium-sized. The genes are TRBV7-2 and TRBJ2-6; D gene uncertain. The CDR3 runs 15 residues. Per the germline V gene, CDR1 is SGHTA and CDR2 is FQGNSA. V was trimmed by 7 bases and J by 0 bases, leaving 10 bases between them. The DNA of the CDR3 is TGTGCCAGCACCCGATCAAGCTCTGGGGCCAACGTCCTGACTTTC. This codes for CASTRSSSGANVLTF.

This clonotype was observed a handful of times. This chain connects TRBV12-3 or TRBV12-4 to TRBJ1-4; tentative D call: TRBD1 (6 bases). Trimming pared 3 bases from V and 13 bases from J, leaving 18 bases between. There are 14 residues in the CDR3. The chain's CDR3 is CASSFKGDRRGLFF. In DNA form, the CDR3 reads TGTGCCAGCAGTTTTAAGGGAGACAGGAGAGGACTGTTTTTT.

Many counts were recorded for this clonotype. The DNA of the CDR3 is TGTGCCAGCAGCCCTCCTTTGGAGAAGAACACTGAAGCTTTCTTT. It is translated as CASSPPLEKNTEAFF. The gene calls are TRBV11-3 and TRBJ1-1, with D hard to call. V lost 5 bases and J lost 1, with 14 bases in between. The CDR3 covers 15 residues. Germline V gene data show CDR1 as SGHNT and CDR2 as YENEEA.

This clonotype has ten or more counts. The V call is TRBV14, the J call TRBJ2-2; no firm D call. Germline CDR1 is SGHDN and CDR2 is FVKESK. V was pared by 0 bases and J by 4 bases, with 12 bases between. The CDR3 runs 16 residues. As DNA, the CDR3 is TGTGCCAGCAGCCAAGATCCTGTCAGATTCACCGGGGAGCTGTTTTTT. It codes for CASSQDPVRFTGELFF. Complete variable domain (other parts from reference TRBV14 and TRBJ2-2): EAGVTQFPSHSVIEKGQTVTLRCDPISGHDNLYWYRRVMGKEIKFLLHFVKESKQDESGMPNNRFLAERTGGTYSTLKVQPAELEDSGVYFCASSQDPVRFTGELFFGEGSRLTVL.

The table lists this clonotype with a few counts. The V call is TRBV18, the J call TRBJ2-7, with 8 bases aligning to TRBD2. Germline values: CDR1 KGHSH, CDR2 LQKENI. Trimming at V came to 0 bases and at J to 0 bases, leaving 13 bases not matched to a gene. This CDR3 is 19 amino acids long. The CDR3, as DNA: TGTGCCAGCTCACCACCGGGCCGGGGGGGCCTATCTCCCTCCTACGAGCAGTACTTC. The encoded protein is CASSPPGRGGLSPSYEQYF.

Turning to this clonotype: This may come from a read error, since a much larger clone is one base off. The genes are TRBV12-3 or TRBV12-4 and TRBJ2-3; D gene uncertain. The CDR3 extends over 14 amino acids. The CDR3 region is CPSSLTFGTDTQYF. The CDR3, as DNA: TGTCCCAGCAGTCTGACATTCGGCACAGATACGCAGTATTTT.

This clonotype has at least ten counts. This chain uses TRBV6-1 with TRBJ1-1; tentatively, D is TRBD1 (5 bases). Deletions cut 1 base from V and 4 bases from J, with 10 bases between. Germline V gene lookup returns CDR1 MNHNS and CDR2 SASEGT. This CDR3 spans 14 amino acids. CDR3 region: CASSEGQGITEAFF. The CDR3 coding sequence is TGTGCCAGCAGTGAAGGTCAGGGTATCACTGAAGCTTTCTTT.

The V and J genes are TRBV12-3 or TRBV12-4 and TRBJ2-1; 14 bases are shared with TRBD2. The CDR3 spans 14 residues. V shed 6 bases, J shed 9 bases, and the junction held 4 bases outside the gene matches. The CDR3 nucleotides are TGTGCCAGCAGACCGGGACTAGCGGGGGTTGAGCAGTTCTTC. This encodes CASRPGLAGVEQFF.

This clonotype has more than one count but fewer than ten. V is TRBV6-5 and J is TRBJ2-7; TRBD1 matches 7 bases. Germline V lookup: CDR1 MNHEY, CDR2 SVGAGI. V lost 2 bases, J lost 3 bases, and 13 bases stayed unmatched. The CDR3 has 17 amino acids. CDR3 loop: CASSYQIIRDSNYEQYF. The CDR3 nucleotides read TGTGCCAGCAGTTACCAAATCATTCGGGACAGCAACTACGAGCAGTACTTC.

The rearrangement joins TRBV7-3 to TRBJ2-2; TRBD2 is a possible D gene (5 bases). Germline V gives CDR1 SGHTA, CDR2 FQGTGA. The CDR3 totals 17 residues. V was trimmed by 5 bases and J by 6 bases, leaving 22 bases between them. The CDR3 loop reads CASSERQMMGSAGELFF. The CDR3 DNA follows: TGTGCCAGCAGCGAGCGGCAGATGATGGGTTCGGCCGGGGAGCTGTTTTTT.

J is TRBJ1-2 and V is TRBV30, with D unclear. Trimming removed 2 bases at V and 5 bases at J, with 6 bases between. In germline, CDR1 is GTSNPN, CDR2 SVGIG (reference sequence). This CDR3 has 11 amino acids. The CDR3 loop reads CAWSSIYGYTF. Here the CDR3 DNA reads TGTGCCTGGAGTTCAATATATGGCTACACCTTC.

This clonotype was detected only a few times. The rearrangement uses TRBV12-3 or TRBV12-4 and TRBJ1-3; perhaps TRBD1 as D (6 bases). CDR3 length: 18 residues. V lost 3 bases, J lost 6 bases, and 24 bases lay in between. Written as DNA, the CDR3 is TGTGCCAGCAGTTTTCGCGGAACGGGCCAGGGGCGCGCAAACACCATATATTTT. This sequence encodes CASSFRGTGQGRANTIYF.

This clonotype came up many times. The chain uses TRBV12-3 or TRBV12-4 and TRBJ2-2; D is undetermined. V was pared by 6 bases and J by 0 bases, with 5 bases between. The CDR3 loop spans 13 amino acids. The CDR3: CASRVTNTGELFF. The CDR3 DNA reads TGTGCCAGCAGAGTTACGAACACCGGGGAGCTGTTTTTT.

This clonotype was seen repeatedly, ten times or more. The V gene is TRBV29-1, the J gene TRBJ1-2; possibly TRBD1 for D (5 bases). The CDR3 runs 11 residues. The germline V gene encodes CDR1 SQVTM and CDR2 ANQGSEA. The V end was cut by 7 bases, the J end by 8 bases, with 14 bases between. CDR3: CSAWTGGGYTF. The CDR3 DNA reads TGCAGCGCCTGGACCGGGGGGGGCTACACCTTC.

V gene TRBV10-3 combines with J gene TRBJ1-2; 9 bases line up with TRBD1. Losses at the gene ends were 10 bases for V and 4 bases for J; bases not matched to a gene: 7. The CDR3 sequence is 13 residues long. CDR1 is ENHRY and CDR2 is SYGVKD in the germline V gene. The CDR3 DNA reads TGTGCCACCTGGACAGGGGCGGTCTATGGCTACACCTTC. It encodes CATWTGAVYGYTF.

This clonotype was seen a handful of times. The chain recombines TRBV7-2 with TRBJ1-6, with 7 positions matching TRBD1. The V gene's germline CDR1 is SGHTA and CDR2 FQGNSA. Losses at the gene ends were 6 bases for V and 3 bases for J; bases not matched to a gene: 2. CDR3 length: 14 residues. Here the CDR3 reads CASRDRIYNSPLHF. In nucleotides, the CDR3 is TGTGCCAGCAGGGACAGGATCTATAATTCACCCCTCCACTTT.